This is a list of T cell receptor beta chains from one sample in a study of glioma-infiltrating T cells after dendritic cell vaccination. Method: immunoSEQ multiplex PCR; TCRdb's copy keeps in-frame clones and lacks some. Of about 65,000 clones listed, about nine tenths are singletons. The starting material was blood, obtained after dendritic cell vaccination. The receptors here all came from a human donor with glioblastoma. CDR3s include the opening cysteine and the closing phenylalanine or tryptophan. D genes are given only for firm matches. Expanded clones get a size class; other rows say once, few or many, or leave the size out.

abundance	v_gene	d_gene	j_gene	CDR3aa	CDR3nt
NA	TRBV5-6	NA	TRBJ2-7	CASSLARREQYF	TGTGCCAGCAGCTTGGCCCGCCGGGAGCAGTACTTC
once	TRBV6-6	TRBD1	TRBJ2-7	CASKTGAFNEQYF	TGTGCCAGCAAGACAGGGGCTTTCAACGAGCAGTACTTC
NA	TRBV11-2	NA	TRBJ1-6	CASSLGRINSPLHF	TGTGCCAGCAGCTTAGGGAGGATTAATTCACCCCTCCACTTT
NA	TRBV5-4	TRBD1	TRBJ2-1	CASSPGTVDEQFF	TGTGCCAGCAGCCCCGGGACAGTGGATGAGCAGTTCTTC
NA	TRBV5-6	NA	TRBJ2-1	CASSFTSVRNEQFF	TGTGCCAGCAGCTTTACCAGCGTTCGTAATGAGCAGTTCTTC
NA	TRBV28	NA	TRBJ2-5	CASSSGTKETQYF	TGTGCCAGCTCGAGCGGGACAAAAGAGACCCAGTACTTC
NA	TRBV7-6	NA	TRBJ1-3	CASSLFGGGSGNTIYF	TGTGCCAGCAGCTTATTCGGCGGGGGTTCTGGAAACACCATATATTTT
NA	TRBV11-3	NA	TRBJ1-3	CASSFGRENTIYF	TGTGCCAGCAGCTTCGGGAGGGAAAACACCATATATTTT
few	TRBV29-1	TRBD1	TRBJ1-2	CSVAVDRGYGYTF	TGCAGCGTGGCCGTGGACAGGGGATATGGCTACACCTTC
NA	TRBV29-1	NA	TRBJ1-5	CSVGNGLQPQHF	TGCAGCGTTGGAAATGGACTCCAGCCCCAGCATTTT
NA	TRBV10-3	NA	TRBJ1-6	CAISDARASKSSYNSPLHF	TGTGCCATCAGTGACGCCAGGGCCTCTAAAAGCTCCTATAATTCACCCCTCCACTTT
once	TRBV5-1	TRBD1	TRBJ2-7	CASSLGDRVMSYEQYF	TGCGCCAGCAGCTTGGGGGACAGGGTTATGTCCTACGAGCAGTACTTC
NA	TRBV30	NA	TRBJ1-4	CAWSVVQGGNEKLFF	TGTGCCTGGAGTGTAGTGCAGGGCGGTAATGAAAAACTGTTTTTT
NA	TRBV7-9	NA	TRBJ2-7	CASSSQGTYEQYF	TGTGCCAGCAGCTCACAGGGTACCTACGAGCAGTACTTC
NA	TRBV2	TRBD1	TRBJ2-7	CASRVGQGAHEQYF	TGTGCCAGCAGGGTTGGACAGGGGGCCCACGAGCAGTACTTC
NA	TRBV4-3	TRBD1	TRBJ1-1	CASSQPGAGGYEAEAFF	TGCGCCAGCAGCCAACCCGGGGCAGGGGGCTACGAGGCTGAAGCTTTCTTT
NA	TRBV7-9	TRBD1	TRBJ1-1	CASSSAGQMNTEAFF	TGTGCCAGCAGCTCCGCGGGACAGATGAACACTGAAGCTTTCTTT
NA	TRBV12-1	NA	TRBJ2-1	CASSFGSSEQFF	TGTGCCAGCAGCTTTGGGAGTAGTGAGCAGTTCTTC
NA	TRBV7-9	NA	TRBJ2-5	CASSPETAQETQYF	TGTGCCAGCAGCCCTGAGACAGCCCAAGAGACCCAGTACTTC
NA	TRBV11-3	TRBD2	TRBJ2-3	CASSLANLAGERDTQYF	TGTGCCAGCAGCTTAGCCAATCTAGCGGGAGAACGAGATACGCAGTATTTT
NA	TRBV11-2	NA	TRBJ2-7	CASIPGAGPFFNEQYF	TGTGCCAGCATCCCAGGGGCAGGGCCATTCTTCAACGAGCAGTACTTC
NA	TRBV30	NA	TRBJ2-3	CAWSQGRRASTDTQYF	TGTGCCTGGAGTCAGGGGCGTAGAGCTAGCACAGATACGCAGTATTTT
NA	TRBV13	TRBD1	TRBJ1-6	CASSLAGGSPLHF	TGTGCCAGCAGCTTAGCAGGGGGATCACCCCTCCACTTT
NA	TRBV6-1	NA	TRBJ2-2	CASSDWTVNTGELFF	TGTGCCAGCAGTGATTGGACAGTGAACACCGGGGAGCTGTTTTTT
NA	TRBV5-4	TRBD1	TRBJ1-1	CASRSDRGNTEAFF	TGTGCCAGCAGATCAGACAGGGGGAACACTGAAGCTTTCTTT
NA	TRBV7-2	TRBD2	TRBJ2-1	CASSSVAGYINEQFF	TGTGCCAGCAGCTCAGTAGCGGGATACATCAATGAGCAGTTCTTC
NA	TRBV7-7	TRBD2	TRBJ2-5	CASSRGREGETQYF	TGTGCTAGCAGCCGGGGGAGGGAGGGAGAGACCCAGTACTTC
NA	TRBV4-1	NA	TRBJ2-7	CASSHRDTYEQYF	TGCGCCAGCAGCCACCGGGACACCTACGAGCAGTACTTC
NA	TRBV7-9	NA	TRBJ1-6	CASSLESGYNSPLHF	TGTGCCAGCAGCTTAGAGAGCGGCTATAATTCACCCCTCCACTTT
NA	TRBV9	NA	TRBJ2-7	CASSVGDTKSYEQYF	TGTGCCAGCAGCGTAGGGGACACTAAATCCTACGAGCAGTACTTC
NA	TRBV11-2	TRBD1	TRBJ1-4	CASSLASGGTNEKLFF	TGTGCCAGCAGCTTAGCCTCAGGGGGAACTAATGAAAAACTGTTTTTT
once	TRBV25-1	NA	TRBJ1-2	CASSDTGRDGYTF	TGTGCCAGCAGTGATACAGGTCGGGATGGCTACACCTTC
NA	TRBV7-9	TRBD2	TRBJ2-5	CASSLALASGRIRETQYF	TGTGCCAGCAGCTTAGCGCTGGCTAGCGGGAGGATCCGGGAGACCCAGTACTTC
NA	TRBV7-9	TRBD2	TRBJ2-3	CASSATSGRSDTQYF	TGTGCCAGCAGCGCTACTAGCGGGAGGTCGGATACGCAGTATTTT
NA	TRBV7-2	NA	TRBJ1-1	CASSAVSGWNTEAFF	TGTGCCAGCAGCGCGGTGTCAGGGTGGAACACTGAAGCTTTCTTT
NA	TRBV5-1	NA	TRBJ1-1	CASSYKGAGDTEAFF	TGCGCCAGCAGCTACAAAGGGGCGGGGGACACTGAAGCTTTCTTT
NA	TRBV6-5	NA	TRBJ1-1	CASSYSNNMNTEAFF	TGTGCCAGCAGTTACTCCAACAACATGAACACTGAAGCTTTCTTT
few	TRBV12-5	NA	TRBJ2-7	CASGSPVSRDLKEQYF	TGTGCTAGTGGTTCCCCTGTGTCACGGGACTTAAAAGAGCAGTACTTC
NA	TRBV2	NA	TRBJ1-3	CASSEAQQWRNTIYF	TGTGCCAGCAGTGAAGCGCAGCAGTGGAGGAACACCATATATTTT
NA	TRBV6-6	TRBD2	TRBJ2-3	CASRTSGRTDTQYF	TGTGCCAGCAGGACTAGCGGCCGCACAGATACGCAGTATTTT
NA	TRBV9	TRBD1	TRBJ2-7	CASSVGDRGAYEQYF	TGTGCCAGCAGCGTAGGGGACAGGGGGGCCTACGAGCAGTACTTC
NA	TRBV2	TRBD1	TRBJ1-2	CASSPSDRVGGYTF	TGTGCCAGCAGTCCCTCCGACAGGGTGGGTGGCTACACCTTC
NA	TRBV7-9	NA	TRBJ1-5	CASSFNGEVQPQHF	TGTGCCAGCAGCTTTAATGGGGAGGTTCAGCCCCAGCATTTT
NA	TRBV2	TRBD1	TRBJ2-7	CASRADRGLVEQYF	TGTGCCAGCAGAGCTGACAGGGGGCTTGTCGAGCAGTACTTC
NA	TRBV5-1	NA	TRBJ1-1	CASSLVGGSTEAFF	TGCGCCAGCAGCTTGGTTGGGGGGTCCACTGAAGCTTTCTTT
NA	TRBV4-1	TRBD1	TRBJ1-1	CASSQVGTGVFGFF	TGCGCCAGCAGCCAAGTCGGGACAGGGGTCTTTGGTTTCTTT
NA	TRBV10-1	TRBD2	TRBJ2-1	CASSGSRTSGGNSYNEQFF	TGCGCCAGCAGTGGGTCCCGGACTAGCGGGGGTAACTCCTACAATGAGCAGTTCTTC
NA	TRBV4-1	NA	TRBJ2-1	CASSQVYGSSYNEQFF	TGCGCCAGCAGCCAGGTGTACGGGAGTTCCTACAATGAGCAGTTCTTC
NA	TRBV20-1	TRBD1	TRBJ2-5	CSARQGETQYF	TGCAGTGCTCGACAGGGGGAGACCCAGTACTTC
NA	TRBV7-6	TRBD1	TRBJ2-7	CASSFAAGGYEQYF	TGTGCCAGCAGCTTTGCTGCAGGGGGCTACGAGCAGTACTTC
NA	TRBV7-9	TRBD1	TRBJ2-3	CASSFDRGDTQYF	TGTGCCAGCAGCTTCGACAGGGGTGATACGCAGTATTTT
once	TRBV30	NA	TRBJ1-6	CAWSVGTNNSPLHF	TGTGCCTGGAGTGTAGGGACTAATAATTCACCCCTCCACTTT
NA	TRBV6-5	TRBD1	TRBJ2-7	CASSYSKTGDTYEQYF	TGTGCCAGCAGTTACTCCAAGACAGGGGACACCTACGAGCAGTACTTC
NA	TRBV27	TRBD2	TRBJ2-7	CASRTVAGSSYEQYF	TGTGCCAGCAGAACAGTAGCGGGTAGCTCCTACGAGCAGTACTTC
NA	TRBV29-1	NA	TRBJ1-1	CSVEEGASTEAFF	TGCAGCGTTGAAGAGGGGGCGAGCACTGAAGCTTTCTTT
NA	TRBV11-3	NA	TRBJ1-1	CASSLVRGRGPEAFF	TGTGCCAGCAGCTTGGTCCGGGGGAGGGGACCTGAAGCTTTCTTT
NA	TRBV7-2	NA	TRBJ1-1	CASSLFEALGANTEAFF	TGTGCCAGCAGCTTATTCGAAGCCTTGGGCGCGAACACTGAAGCTTTCTTT
NA	TRBV29-1	TRBD1	TRBJ2-3	CGVDRDGGTDTQYF	TGCGGCGTTGACAGGGATGGCGGCACAGATACGCAGTATTTT
once	TRBV4-3	NA	TRBJ2-1	CASSPALERTYNEQFF	TGCGCCAGCAGCCCCGCCCTCGAGCGGACTTACAATGAGCAGTTCTTC